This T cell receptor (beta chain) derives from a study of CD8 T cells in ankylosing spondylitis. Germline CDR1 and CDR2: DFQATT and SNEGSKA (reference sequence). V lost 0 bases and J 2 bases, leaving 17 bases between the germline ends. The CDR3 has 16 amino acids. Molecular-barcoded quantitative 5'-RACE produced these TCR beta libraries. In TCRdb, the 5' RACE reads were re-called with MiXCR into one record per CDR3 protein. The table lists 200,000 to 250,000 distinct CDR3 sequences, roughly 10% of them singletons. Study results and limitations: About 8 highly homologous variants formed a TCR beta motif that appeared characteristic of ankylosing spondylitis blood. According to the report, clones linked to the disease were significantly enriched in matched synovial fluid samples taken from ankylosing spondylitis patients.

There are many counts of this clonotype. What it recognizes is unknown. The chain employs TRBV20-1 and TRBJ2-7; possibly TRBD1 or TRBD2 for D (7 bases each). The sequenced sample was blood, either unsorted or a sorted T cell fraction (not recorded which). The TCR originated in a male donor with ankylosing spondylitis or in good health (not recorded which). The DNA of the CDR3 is TGCAGTGCTAGAGATTACTGGGACAGCGGGGCCTACGAGCAGTACTTC. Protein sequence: CSARDYWDSGAYEQYF.